The next 7 T cell receptor beta chains were all read from a single sample in a study of blood T cell repertoires in COVID-19. The protocol was immunoSEQ multiplex PCR, while the TCRdb copy is restricted to in-frame clones and leaves out a portion. The sample lists about 170,000 clones, around 87% occurring once. Sequenced sample: peripheral blood. Receptor source: a woman of 80 years or more with COVID-19, enrolled during active disease.

The CDR3 is CASSYLGQGGTGELFF. CDR3 bases: TGTGCCAGCAGTTACTTGGGACAGGGTGGCACCGGGGAGCTGTTTTTT. The gene calls are TRBV6-5 and TRBJ2-2, with 9 bases fitting TRBD1. The V segment lost 1 base and the J segment 4 bases; nucleotides outside the gene matches: 4. This CDR3 has 16 residues. The germline gives CDR1 MNHEY, CDR2 SVGAGI.

The V call is TRBV2, the J call TRBJ1-2; D unclear. Deletions cut 7 bases from V and 5 bases from J, with 11 bases between. Germline V gene lookup returns CDR1 SNHLY and CDR2 FYNNEI. The CDR3 is made up of 12 amino acids. The CDR3 reads CASTGDWYGYTF. DNA for the CDR3: TGTGCCAGCACAGGTGATTGGTATGGCTACACCTTC. Combining the CDR3 with reference TRBV2 and TRBJ1-2 gives the whole variable domain EPEVTQTPSHQVTQMGQEVILRCVPISNHLYFYWYRQILGQKVEFLVSFYNNEISEKSEIFDDQFSVERPDGSNFTLKIRSTKLEDSAMYFCASTGDWYGYTFGSGTRLTVV.

The rearrangement links TRBV28 to TRBJ1-4, with 9 positions matching TRBD1. The junction had 4 bases not matched to a gene; V was cut back by 1 base and J by 4 bases. This CDR3 spans 16 amino acids. Germline V gene sequence: CDR1 MDHEN, CDR2 SYDVKM. CDR3 DNA: TGTGCCAGCAGTTTATCGGGACAGGGCCATAATGAAAAACTGTTTTTT. Translated, it gives CASSLSGQGHNEKLFF.

The chain joins TRBV28 to TRBJ1-2; the match to TRBD1 covers 7 bases. The germline CDR1 and CDR2 sequences are MDHEN and SYDVKM. V was clipped by 6 bases and J by 6 bases; unmatched bases: 7. The CDR3 totals 13 residues. The CDR3 DNA is TGTGCCAGCAGGAGGGCAGGGGGGCATGGCTACACCTTC. The encoded protein is CASRRAGGHGYTF.

The chain carries TRBV19 and TRBJ1-2; TRBD1 agrees at 8 bases. With V trimmed by 8 bases and J by 5 bases, 10 bases remained unmatched. CDR3 length: 14 residues. Germline lookup yields CDR1 LNHDA and CDR2 SQIVND (reference sequence). The CDR3 loop is CASRADRAFYGYTF. The CDR3 DNA is TGTGCCAGTCGCGCGGACAGGGCTTTTTATGGCTACACCTTC.

CDR3 residues: CASSLVAGPDSYTF. The CDR3 bases are TGTGCCAGCAGCTTGGTTGCAGGGCCCGATAGCTACACCTTC. The chain recombines TRBV5-4 with TRBJ1-2, with D tentatively TRBD1 (5 bases). V lost 0 bases to trimming and J lost 9 bases, with 15 bases between them. The CDR3 spans 14 residues. In germline, CDR1 is SGHNT, CDR2 YYREEE (reference sequence).

V is TRBV19 and J is TRBJ2-5; the match to TRBD1 covers 10 bases. There are 14 residues in the CDR3. CDR1 and CDR2 from the germline V gene are LNHDA and SQIVND (reference sequence). Losses at the gene ends were 6 bases for V and 4 bases for J; bases not matched to a gene: 5. This CDR3 reads CASRAGTGAETQYF. The CDR3 DNA sequence: TGTGCCAGTAGAGCCGGGACAGGGGCAGAGACCCAGTACTTC.